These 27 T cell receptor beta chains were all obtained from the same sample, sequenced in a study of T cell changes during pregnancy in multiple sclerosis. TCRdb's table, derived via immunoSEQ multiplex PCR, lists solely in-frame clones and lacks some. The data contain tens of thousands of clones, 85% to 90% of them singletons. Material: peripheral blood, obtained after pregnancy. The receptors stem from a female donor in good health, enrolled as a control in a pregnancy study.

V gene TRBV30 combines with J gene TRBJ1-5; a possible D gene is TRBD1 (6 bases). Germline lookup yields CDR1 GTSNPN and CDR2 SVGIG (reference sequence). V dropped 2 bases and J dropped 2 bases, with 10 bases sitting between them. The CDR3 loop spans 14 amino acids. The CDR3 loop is CAWSSGGGNQPQHF. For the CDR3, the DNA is TGTGCCTGGAGTTCTGGGGGCGGCAATCAGCCCCAGCATTTT.

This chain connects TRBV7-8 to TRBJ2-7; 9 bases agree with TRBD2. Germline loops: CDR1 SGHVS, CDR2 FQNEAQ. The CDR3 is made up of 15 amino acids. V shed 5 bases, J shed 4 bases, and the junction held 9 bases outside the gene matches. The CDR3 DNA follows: TGTGCCAGCAGCCTCAATAGCGGGAGTCGGTACGAGCAGTACTTC. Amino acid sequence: CASSLNSGSRYEQYF.

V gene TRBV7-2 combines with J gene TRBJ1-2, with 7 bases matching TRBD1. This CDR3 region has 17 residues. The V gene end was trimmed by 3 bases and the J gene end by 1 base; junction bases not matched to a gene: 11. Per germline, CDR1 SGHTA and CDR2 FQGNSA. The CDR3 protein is CASSFDFLQGSNYGYTF. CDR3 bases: TGTGCCAGCAGCTTCGACTTTTTACAGGGGAGTAACTATGGCTACACCTTC. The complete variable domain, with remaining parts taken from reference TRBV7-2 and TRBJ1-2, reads GAGVSQSPSNKVTEKGKDVELRCDPISGHTALYWYRQSLGQGLEFLIYFQGNSAPDKSGLPSDRFSAERTGGSVSTLTIQRTQQEDSAVYLCASSFDFLQGSNYGYTFGSGTRLTVV.

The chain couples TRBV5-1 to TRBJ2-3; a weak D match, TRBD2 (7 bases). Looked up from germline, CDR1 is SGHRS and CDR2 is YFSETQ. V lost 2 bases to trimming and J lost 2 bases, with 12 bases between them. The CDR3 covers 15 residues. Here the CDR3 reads CASSFGGGDTDTQYF. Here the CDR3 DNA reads TGCGCCAGCAGCTTCGGCGGGGGCGACACAGATACGCAGTATTTT.

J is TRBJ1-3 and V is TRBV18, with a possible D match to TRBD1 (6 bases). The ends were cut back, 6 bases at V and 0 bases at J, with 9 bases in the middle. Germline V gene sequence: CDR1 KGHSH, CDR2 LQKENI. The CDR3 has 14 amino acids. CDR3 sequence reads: CASSGGSSGNTIYF. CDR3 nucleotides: TGTGCCAGCTCTGGGGGCTCCTCTGGAAACACCATATATTTT. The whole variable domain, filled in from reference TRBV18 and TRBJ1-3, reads NAGVMQNPRHLVRRRGQEARLRCSPMKGHSHVYWYRQLPEEGLKFMVYLQKENIIDESGMPKERFSAEFPKEGPSILRIQQVVRGDSAAYFCASSGGSSGNTIYFGEGSWLTVV.

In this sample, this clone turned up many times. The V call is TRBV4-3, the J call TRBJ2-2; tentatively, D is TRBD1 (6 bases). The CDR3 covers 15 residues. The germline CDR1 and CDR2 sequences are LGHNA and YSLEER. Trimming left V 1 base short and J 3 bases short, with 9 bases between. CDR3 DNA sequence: TGCGCCAGCAGCCAAGGCAGGGGCTACACCGGGGAGCTGTTTTTT. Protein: CASSQGRGYTGELFF.

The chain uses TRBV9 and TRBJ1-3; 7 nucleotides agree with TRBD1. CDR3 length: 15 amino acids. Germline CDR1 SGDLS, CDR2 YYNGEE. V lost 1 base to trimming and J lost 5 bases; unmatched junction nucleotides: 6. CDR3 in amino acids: CASSVTGDIRNTIYF. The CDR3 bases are TGTGCCAGCAGCGTAACAGGGGACATAAGAAACACCATATATTTT.

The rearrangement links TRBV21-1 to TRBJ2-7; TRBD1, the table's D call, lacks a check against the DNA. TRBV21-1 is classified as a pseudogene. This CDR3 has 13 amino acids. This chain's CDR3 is CAPNGADSYEQYF. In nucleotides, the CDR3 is TGTGCCCCTAATGGGGCCGACTCCTACGAGCAGTACTTC.

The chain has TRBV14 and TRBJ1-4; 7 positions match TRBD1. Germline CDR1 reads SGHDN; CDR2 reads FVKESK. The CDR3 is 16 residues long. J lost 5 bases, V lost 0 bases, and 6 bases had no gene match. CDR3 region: CASSQDRARGNEKLFF. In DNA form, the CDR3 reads TGTGCCAGCAGCCAAGATCGGGCCAGGGGGAATGAAAAACTGTTTTTT.

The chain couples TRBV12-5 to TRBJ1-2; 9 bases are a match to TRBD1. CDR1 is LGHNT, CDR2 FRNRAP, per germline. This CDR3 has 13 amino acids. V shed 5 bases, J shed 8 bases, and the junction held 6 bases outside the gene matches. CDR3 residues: CASGLRTGDGYTF. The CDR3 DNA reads TGTGCTAGTGGTCTCAGGACAGGGGACGGCTACACCTTC. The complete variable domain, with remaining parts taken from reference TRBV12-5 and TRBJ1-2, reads DARVTQTPRHKVTEMGQEVTMRCQPILGHNTVFWYRQTMMQGLELLAYFRNRAPLDDSGMPKDRFSAEMPDATLATLKIQPSEPRDSAVYFCASGLRTGDGYTFGSGTRLTVV.

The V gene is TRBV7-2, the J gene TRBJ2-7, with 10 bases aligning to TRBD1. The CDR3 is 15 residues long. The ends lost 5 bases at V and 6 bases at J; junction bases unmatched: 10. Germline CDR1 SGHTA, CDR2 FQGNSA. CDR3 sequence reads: CASSLRDRGFSEQYF. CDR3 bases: TGTGCCAGCAGCCTCCGGGACAGGGGATTTTCCGAGCAGTACTTC.

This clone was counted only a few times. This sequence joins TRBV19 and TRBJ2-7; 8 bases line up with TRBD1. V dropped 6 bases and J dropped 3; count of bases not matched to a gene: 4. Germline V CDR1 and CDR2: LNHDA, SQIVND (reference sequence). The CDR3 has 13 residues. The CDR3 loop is CASSRGQGYEQYF. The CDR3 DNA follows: TGTGCCAGTAGCAGAGGACAGGGCTACGAGCAGTACTTC.

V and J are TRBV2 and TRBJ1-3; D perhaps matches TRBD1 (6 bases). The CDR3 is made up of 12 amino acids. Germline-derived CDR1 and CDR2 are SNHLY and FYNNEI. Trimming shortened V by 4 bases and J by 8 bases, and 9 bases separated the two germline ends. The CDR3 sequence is CASSVGGDTIYF. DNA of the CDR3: TGTGCCAGCAGTGTAGGGGGGGACACCATATATTTT.

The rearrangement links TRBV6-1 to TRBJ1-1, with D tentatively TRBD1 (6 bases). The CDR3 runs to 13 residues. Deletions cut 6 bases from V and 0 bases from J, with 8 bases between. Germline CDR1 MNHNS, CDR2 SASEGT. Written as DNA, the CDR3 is TGTGCCAGCAGACAGGGTTTGAACACTGAAGCTTTCTTT. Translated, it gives CASRQGLNTEAFF.

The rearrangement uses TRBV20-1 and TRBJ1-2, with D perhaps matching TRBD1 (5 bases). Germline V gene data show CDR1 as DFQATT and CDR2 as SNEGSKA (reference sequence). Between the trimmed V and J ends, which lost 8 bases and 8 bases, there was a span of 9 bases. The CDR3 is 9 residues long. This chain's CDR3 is CSIRAGYTF. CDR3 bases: TGCAGTATCAGGGCCGGCTACACCTTC.

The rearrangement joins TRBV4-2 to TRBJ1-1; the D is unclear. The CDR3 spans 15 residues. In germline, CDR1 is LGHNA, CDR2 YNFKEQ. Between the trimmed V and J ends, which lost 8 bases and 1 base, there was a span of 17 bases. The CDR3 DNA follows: TGTGCCAGCTACTACTCGGGGAAGGAGAACACTGAAGCTTTCTTT. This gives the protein CASYYSGKENTEAFF.

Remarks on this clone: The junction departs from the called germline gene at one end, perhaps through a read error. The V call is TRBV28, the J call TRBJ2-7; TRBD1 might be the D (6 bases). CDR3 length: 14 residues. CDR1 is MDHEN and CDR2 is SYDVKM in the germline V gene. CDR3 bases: TGTGCCAGCAGTCCGGACAGCCGCTCCTACGGGCAGTACTTC. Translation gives CASSPDSRSYGQYF.

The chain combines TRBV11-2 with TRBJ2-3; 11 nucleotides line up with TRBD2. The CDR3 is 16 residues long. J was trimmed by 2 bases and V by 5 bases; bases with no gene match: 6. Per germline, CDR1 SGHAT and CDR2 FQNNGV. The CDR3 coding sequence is TGTGCCAGCAGCCCTCGGACTAGCGGGCTCACAGATACGCAGTATTTT. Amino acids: CASSPRTSGLTDTQYF.

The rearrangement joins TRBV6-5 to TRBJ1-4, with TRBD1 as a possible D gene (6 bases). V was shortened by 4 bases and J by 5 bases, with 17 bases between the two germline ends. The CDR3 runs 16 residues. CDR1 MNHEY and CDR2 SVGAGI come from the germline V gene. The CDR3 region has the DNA TGTGCCAGCAGTTCCGCCTTACAGGGACTAAATGAAAAACTGTTTTTT. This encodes CASSSALQGLNEKLFF.

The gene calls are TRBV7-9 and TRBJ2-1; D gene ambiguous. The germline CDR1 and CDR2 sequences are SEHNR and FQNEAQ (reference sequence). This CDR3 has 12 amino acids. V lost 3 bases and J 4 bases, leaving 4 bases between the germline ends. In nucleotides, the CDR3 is TGTGCCAGCAGCTTCCTTTACAATGAGCAGTTCTTC. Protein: CASSFLYNEQFF.

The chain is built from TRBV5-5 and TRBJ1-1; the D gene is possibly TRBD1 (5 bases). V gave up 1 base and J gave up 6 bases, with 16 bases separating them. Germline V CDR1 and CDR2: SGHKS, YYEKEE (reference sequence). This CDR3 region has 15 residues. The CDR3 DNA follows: TGTGCCAGCAGCTTGAACCCTTTGCAGGGTTCTGAAGCTTTCTTT. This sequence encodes CASSLNPLQGSEAFF.

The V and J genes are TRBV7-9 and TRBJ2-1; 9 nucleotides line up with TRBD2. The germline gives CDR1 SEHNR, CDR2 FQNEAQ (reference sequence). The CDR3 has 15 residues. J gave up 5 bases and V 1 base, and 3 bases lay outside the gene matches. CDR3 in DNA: TGTGCCAGCAGCTTAGACGCTAGCGGGAACAATGAGCAGTTCTTC. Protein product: CASSLDASGNNEQFF.

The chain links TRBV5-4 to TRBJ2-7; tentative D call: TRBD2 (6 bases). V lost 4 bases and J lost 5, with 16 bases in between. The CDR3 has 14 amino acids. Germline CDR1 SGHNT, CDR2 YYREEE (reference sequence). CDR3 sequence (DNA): TGTGCCAGCAGCCTCCGACTAGAACTGAACGAGCAGTACTTC. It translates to CASSLRLELNEQYF.

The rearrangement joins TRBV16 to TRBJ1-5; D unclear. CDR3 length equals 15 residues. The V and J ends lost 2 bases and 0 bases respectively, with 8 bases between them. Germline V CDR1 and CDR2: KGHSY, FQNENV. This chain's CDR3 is CASSQLGDSNQPQHF. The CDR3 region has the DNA TGTGCCAGCAGCCAACTGGGCGATAGCAATCAGCCCCAGCATTTT.

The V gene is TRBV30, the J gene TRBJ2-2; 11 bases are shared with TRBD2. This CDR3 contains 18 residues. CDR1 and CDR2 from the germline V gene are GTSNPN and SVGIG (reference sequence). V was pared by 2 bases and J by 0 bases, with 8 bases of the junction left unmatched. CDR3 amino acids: CAWSPPLAGGSNTGELFF. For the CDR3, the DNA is TGTGCCTGGAGTCCCCCCCTAGCGGGGGGTTCGAACACCGGGGAGCTGTTTTTT.

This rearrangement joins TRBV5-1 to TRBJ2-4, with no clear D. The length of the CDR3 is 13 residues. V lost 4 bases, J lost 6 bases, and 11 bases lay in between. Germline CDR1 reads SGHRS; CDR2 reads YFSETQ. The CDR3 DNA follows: TGCGCCAGCAGCCCTGCCGCTATAAACATTCAGTACTTC. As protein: CASSPAAINIQYF.

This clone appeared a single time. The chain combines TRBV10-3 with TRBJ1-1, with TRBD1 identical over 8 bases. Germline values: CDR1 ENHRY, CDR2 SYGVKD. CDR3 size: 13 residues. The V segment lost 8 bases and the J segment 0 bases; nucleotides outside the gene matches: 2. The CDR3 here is CAIQGAVNTEAFF. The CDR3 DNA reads TGTGCCATCCAGGGGGCAGTGAACACTGAAGCTTTCTTT.